These T cell receptor beta chains were read from a single sample in a study of cytomegalovirus exposure and HLA in healthy donors. Clones were read by immunoSEQ multiplex PCR, and TCRdb kept only the in-frame ones, dropping some. The table shows 150,000 to 200,000 clones, with 80% occurring only once. The specimen was PBMCs. Receptors were obtained from a boy younger than 18 in good health and CMV-seronegative. CDR3s include the opening cysteine and the closing phenylalanine or tryptophan. A D gene is named only where the DNA matches it firmly. Size tells how often a clone was seen (once, few, many) or the class of an expanded clone, and some rows leave it out.

TRBD1	.	TRBV19	TRBJ1-2	CASSPLEGGQNYGYTF	TGTGCCAGTAGCCCTCTCGAGGGGGGACAGAACTATGGCTACACCTTC
TRBD1	few	TRBV9	TRBJ1-4	CASSVATTGVEKLFF	TGTGCCAGCAGCGTAGCTACGACAGGGGTTGAAAAACTGTTTTTT
TRBD2	.	TRBV9	TRBJ2-4	CASSAPSGRAKNIQYF	TGTGCCAGCAGCGCGCCTAGCGGGAGGGCCAAAAACATTCAGTACTTC
.	.	TRBV19	TRBJ2-1	CASNPGIYNEQFF	TGTGCCAGTAACCCCGGGATCTACAATGAGCAGTTCTTC
TRBD2	.	TRBV30	TRBJ2-7	CAWRVPGGGPHEQYF	TGTGCCTGGAGGGTGCCCGGGGGGGGCCCCCACGAGCAGTACTTC
TRBD1	.	TRBV19	TRBJ1-1	CASSYRGVAEAFF	TGTGCCAGTAGTTACAGGGGTGTAGCTGAAGCTTTCTTT
.	.	TRBV29-1	TRBJ2-3	CSVDHSTDTQYF	TGCAGCGTTGATCATAGCACAGATACGCAGTATTTT
.	.	TRBV2	TRBJ1-1	CASSVRWADTEAFF	TGTGCCAGCAGTGTTAGGTGGGCTGACACTGAAGCTTTCTTT
.	.	TRBV5-1	TRBJ1-1	CASTDRNTEAFF	TGCGCCAGCACCGACAGGAACACTGAAGCTTTCTTT
TRBD1	.	TRBV7-2	TRBJ1-2	CASSSRDRGGYTF	TGTGCCAGCAGCTCTCGGGACAGAGGGGGCTACACCTTC
TRBD1	.	TRBV4-3	TRBJ1-5	CASSPDRGRGNQPQHF	TGCGCCAGCAGCCCGGACAGGGGGCGTGGGAATCAGCCCCAGCATTTT
TRBD2	.	TRBV9	TRBJ2-1	CASSAGGPVSEQFF	TGTGCCAGCAGCGCGGGAGGGCCGGTGAGTGAGCAGTTCTTC
.	.	TRBV4-1	TRBJ1-1	CASSQKGGTERNTEAFF	TGCGCCAGCAGCCAAAAGGGGGGGACCGAACGCAACACTGAAGCTTTCTTT
.	.	TRBV9	TRBJ1-1	CASSVEASPRGTEAFF	TGTGCCAGCAGCGTAGAAGCGAGCCCTCGGGGCACTGAAGCTTTCTTT
.	.	TRBV6-1	TRBJ1-2	CASSEGTAGYGYTF	TGTGCCAGCAGTGAAGGAACAGCCGGCTATGGCTACACCTTC
.	.	TRBV11-3	TRBJ2-3	CASSQGRGTDTQYF	TGTGCCAGCAGCCAGGGCAGGGGCACAGATACGCAGTATTTT
TRBD1	.	TRBV2	TRBJ2-7	CASARDRDSYEQYF	TGTGCCAGCGCTCGGGACAGGGACTCCTACGAGCAGTACTTC
.	once	TRBV6-4	TRBJ2-2	CASKANHDTGELFF	TGTGCCAGCAAAGCCAACCATGACACCGGGGAGCTGTTTTTT
.	.	TRBV5-8	TRBJ2-3	CASSLDSATDTQYF	TGTGCCAGCAGCTTGGACTCCGCCACAGATACGCAGTATTTT
.	.	TRBV29-1	TRBJ1-1	CSVDSPYTEAFF	TGCAGCGTCGACAGCCCTTACACTGAAGCTTTCTTT
.	.	TRBV4-2	TRBJ2-1	CASSQTEPDYNEQFF	TGTGCCAGCAGCCAGACAGAACCCGATTACAATGAGCAGTTCTTC
.	.	TRBV2	TRBJ2-1	CAREKGVGNEQFF	TGTGCCAGAGAGAAAGGAGTAGGCAATGAGCAGTTCTTC
TRBD1	.	TRBV4-2	TRBJ1-5	CASSQDPGGGQPQHF	TGTGCCAGCAGCCAAGATCCAGGGGGAGGTCAGCCCCAGCATTTT
.	.	TRBV4-1	TRBJ1-1	CASSQEQMNTEAFF	TGCGCCAGCAGCCAAGAACAGATGAACACTGAAGCTTTCTTT
.	few	TRBV6-4	TRBJ2-1	CASSDGGTSSYNEQFF	TGTGCCAGCAGTGACGGCGGGACTTCCTCCTACAATGAGCAGTTCTTC
TRBD1	.	TRBV2	TRBJ2-7	CASSDNRGLGEQYF	TGTGCCAGCAGTGACAACAGGGGGTTGGGAGAGCAGTACTTC
.	.	TRBV19	TRBJ2-2	CASMREGLGELFF	TGTGCCAGTATGCGGGAAGGACTCGGGGAGCTGTTTTTT
.	.	TRBV30	TRBJ1-2	CAWSIRQWTAYGYTF	TGTGCCTGGAGCATACGGCAATGGACAGCTTATGGCTACACCTTC
TRBD1	.	TRBV5-6	TRBJ2-1	CASSLQGVRDEQFF	TGTGCCAGCAGCTTGCAGGGGGTCAGGGATGAGCAGTTCTTC
TRBD1	.	TRBV11-1	TRBJ2-1	CASSRQGMDEQFF	TGTGCCAGCAGCCGACAGGGGATGGATGAGCAGTTCTTC
.	.	TRBV2	TRBJ2-3	CASRVTRSTQYF	TGTGCCAGCAGGGTGACTAGAAGTACGCAGTATTTT
.	few	TRBV5-4	TRBJ1-1	CASSQQMMNTEAFF	TGTGCCAGCAGCCAACAGATGATGAACACTGAAGCTTTCTTT
.	.	TRBV7-9	TRBJ1-2	CASSLGLGPGYGYTF	TGTGCCAGCAGCTTAGGGTTGGGGCCTGGCTATGGCTACACCTTC
.	.	TRBV10-3	TRBJ1-1	CAISENRAGTEAFF	TGTGCCATCAGTGAGAACAGGGCCGGCACTGAAGCTTTCTTT
TRBD1	.	TRBV11-2	TRBJ1-4	CASSFSRRDRGNEKLFF	TGTGCCAGCAGCTTCTCGCGGCGAGACAGGGGTAATGAAAAACTGTTTTTT
.	few	TRBV7-8	TRBJ1-3	CASGMGASGNTIYF	TGTGCCAGCGGCATGGGCGCCTCTGGAAACACCATATATTTT
TRBD1	.	TRBV5-1	TRBJ1-1	CASSPRTGDRAFF	TGCGCCAGCAGCCCCCGGACAGGAGACAGGGCTTTCTTT
.	.	TRBV10-3	TRBJ1-4	CAISESASRGSDEKLFF	TGTGCCATCAGTGAGTCCGCATCGCGGGGGTCGGATGAAAAACTGTTTTTT
.	.	TRBV4-1	TRBJ2-7	CASSREQGYEQYF	TGCGCCAGCAGCCGCGAACAGGGTTACGAGCAGTACTTC
TRBD1	.	TRBV30	TRBJ2-7	CAWTPPGQGVSLYF	TGTGCCTGGACTCCCCCCGGACAGGGAGTCTCTCTGTACTTC
.	few	TRBV27	TRBJ2-7	CASSFSGAYEQYF	TGTGCCAGCAGTTTTTCGGGGGCCTACGAGCAGTACTTC
.	.	TRBV7-2	TRBJ1-2	CASSLVPPGYGYTF	TGTGCCAGCAGCTTAGTCCCTCCGGGCTATGGCTACACCTTC
.	.	TRBV4-3	TRBJ1-1	CASSQYRAMNTEAFF	TGCGCCAGCAGCCAATACAGGGCCATGAACACTGAAGCTTTCTTT
TRBD1	.	TRBV6-4	TRBJ1-2	CASSPTGGYGYTF	TGTGCCAGCAGCCCGACAGGGGGCTATGGCTACACCTTC
.	.	TRBV21-1	TRBJ2-7	CASSSGQGIHEQYF	TGTGCCAGCAGCTCCGGACAGGGGATCCACGAGCAGTACTTC
TRBD2	.	TRBV6-1	TRBJ2-5	CASSVRLAGETQYF	TGTGCCAGCAGTGTAAGACTAGCGGGGGAGACCCAGTACTTC
TRBD2	.	TRBV19	TRBJ2-7	CASSIALAGDLISYEQYF	TGTGCCAGTAGTATCGCACTAGCGGGGGACCTTATTTCCTACGAGCAGTACTTC
TRBD2	few	TRBV10-3	TRBJ2-3	CAISELGPSSGSYTDTQYF	TGTGCCATCAGTGAGCTGGGCCCTTCTAGCGGGAGCTACACAGATACGCAGTATTTT
TRBD1	.	TRBV5-1	TRBJ1-2	CASSLGDRFYGYTF	TGCGCCAGCAGCTTGGGGGACAGGTTCTATGGCTACACCTTC
.	.	TRBV2	TRBJ1-6	CASRGGRLSPLHF	TGTGCCAGCAGGGGGGGACGGCTTTCACCCCTCCACTTT
.	.	TRBV30	TRBJ2-1	CAWSGGQSSYNEQFF	TGTGCCTGGAGTGGGGGGCAGAGCTCCTACAATGAGCAGTTCTTC
.	.	TRBV27	TRBJ1-3	CASSLRGFGDF	TGTGCCAGCAGTTTAAGGGGTTTCGGTGATTTT
TRBD1	.	TRBV5-4	TRBJ1-1	CASSLGGRGQGTEAFF	TGTGCCAGCAGCTTGGGGGGAAGGGGGCAGGGGACTGAAGCTTTCTTT
.	.	TRBV25-1	TRBJ1-2	CASSEYSAGPNYGYTF	TGTGCCAGCAGTGAATATTCGGCAGGGCCTAACTATGGCTACACCTTC
.	.	TRBV19	TRBJ1-5	CATGGSQPQHF	TGTGCTACGGGGGGAAGCCAGCCCCAGCATTTT